The source of this T cell receptor beta chain is a study of shared clonotypes between healthy human individuals. The overall study: For every donor, three CD4 naive, three CD4 memory, two CD8 naive and one CD8 memory plates were used. Study results and caveats: Estimated richness was generally greater in naive than memory subsets.

Notes on this clone: What it recognizes is unknown.

The V and J ends lost 5 bases and 1 base respectively, with 17 bases between them. The CDR3 sequence is 16 residues long. Germline CDR1 is MDHEN and CDR2 is SYDVKM. Clones were sequenced by immunoSEQ multiplex PCR, and TCRdb holds only the in-frame ones, with some missing. The data hold roughly 2.1 million clones, with roughly 91% observed a single time. In the naive CD8 group, cells lacked CD45RO and were positively selected for CCR7, so terminally differentiated effector memory CD45RA+ cells were left out. Those who donated, Caucasian adults without exception, all lived in Nashville, Tennessee. What was sequenced was naive CD8+ T cells from PBMCs. This rearrangement joins TRBV28 to TRBJ1-1; D uncertain. This receptor was identified in a man in his late teens or twenties in good health. Some clones in this sample may be carry-over from other donors' samples. CDR3 loop: CASSPPSPRRNTEAFF. The CDR3 DNA reads as TGTGCCAGCAGTCCACCCTCCCCTAGAAGGAACACTGAAGCTTTCTTT.